This T cell receptor beta chain was documented in a study of T cells in Graves' hyperthyroidism and ophthalmopathy. Trimming took off 5 bases at V and 8 bases at J, with 12 bases between the two ends. The CDR3 extends over 12 amino acids. Per the germline V gene, CDR1 is SGHNT and CDR2 is YENEEA. The sample holds many counts of this clonotype. It was RNA transcripts that yielded the amplified TCR beta CDR3 regions. The HTBI primer set drove a first-round RT-PCR of the TCR CDR3. TCRdb reprocessed the multiplex PCR reads with MiXCR, giving one entry per CDR3 protein. The sample consists of hundreds of thousands of distinct CDR3 sequences, roughly 13% of them appearing once.

This chain joins TRBV11-3 and TRBJ1-2; maybe TRBD1 (5 bases). Sequencing was performed on blood. The clonotype originates from a woman in her twenties or thirties with Graves' hyperthyroidism that later progressed to Graves' ophthalmopathy. The CDR3 coding sequence is TGTGCCAGCAGCGATGGACAATCCGGCTACACCTTC. Its translation: CASSDGQSGYTF.